This T cell receptor (beta chain) was captured by sequencing in a study of shared T cell receptors in the human thymus. Germline V gene sequence: CDR1 SNHLY, CDR2 FYNNEI. The CDR3 loop spans 15 amino acids. Using immunoSEQ multiplex PCR, the repertoire was profiled, and TCRdb retains in-frame clones only, with some absent. Seen here are about 660,000 clones, over 75% observed once, and the top ten hold 0.009% to 0.0095%. Only one count was recorded for this clone. These same records also appear under a second study, on human thymus T cells. That report adds: Each of the donors was a healthy Finnish infant who was undergoing open corrective cardiac surgery for congenital heart defects. Highly overlapping thymic repertoires among unrelated individuals were reported in related research.

Sequencing was done on a sample of thymocytes. The clonotype was recovered from a boy under three years old with a congenital heart defect. V usage is TRBV2 and J usage is TRBJ2-5; 7 nucleotides align to TRBD2. TRBJ2-7 explains the end of the DNA better; the J call may be wrong. CDR3 DNA sequence: TGTGCCAGCAGTGCTTCCGGGACTAACTCCTACGAGCAGTACTTC. Translation: CASSASGTNSYEQYF.